This is a list of T cell receptor beta chains from one sample in a study of shared clonotypes between healthy human individuals. Profiled with immunoSEQ multiplex PCR; TCRdb holds only in-frame clones, not every one. This sample carries about 960,000 clones, around 80% of them seen once, and the ten largest clones take around 1.4%. Sample: memory CD4+ T cells sorted from blood. The receptors originated from a young man in good health. CDR3s include the opening cysteine and the closing phenylalanine or tryptophan. The D gene is left open where the match is weak. Some rows have no size entry. The others give once, few or many, or a class for an expanded clone.

clone size	V gene	J gene	D gene	CDR3 length	CDR3 protein	CDR3 DNA
once	TRBV30	TRBJ2-5	TRBD2	14	CAWSSTSGFETQYF	TGTGCCTGGAGTTCGACTAGCGGGTTCGAGACCCAGTACTTC
.	TRBV2	TRBJ1-2	.	13	CASSLAPLYGYTF	TGTGCCAGCAGCCTGGCGCCCCTTTATGGCTACACCTTC
.	TRBV10-3	TRBJ2-1	.	16	CAISDTKPGTPNEQFF	TGTGCCATCAGTGACACAAAGCCCGGGACCCCCAATGAGCAGTTCTTC
.	TRBV30	TRBJ2-7	TRBD1	15	CAWRVRTGVTYEQYF	TGTGCCTGGAGGGTCAGGACAGGGGTTACCTACGAGCAGTACTTC
.	TRBV27	TRBJ2-1	TRBD2	14	CASSSSGVHNEQFF	TGTGCCAGCAGTTCTAGCGGGGTGCACAATGAGCAGTTCTTC
few	TRBV4-1	TRBJ1-4	TRBD1	18	CASSQDLGRQGANEKLFF	TGCGCCAGCAGCCAAGATTTGGGCCGACAGGGCGCAAATGAAAAACTGTTTTTT
.	TRBV11-3	TRBJ2-2	.	14	CASSLVGVTGELFF	TGTGCCAGCAGCTTAGTAGGAGTCACCGGGGAGCTGTTTTTT
.	TRBV5-1	TRBJ2-5	.	16	CASSLDGSRLQETQYF	TGCGCCAGCAGCTTGGACGGGTCTAGGCTCCAAGAGACCCAGTACTTC
.	TRBV18	TRBJ1-1	.	13	CASSPPGGVEAFF	TGTGCCAGCTCACCACCGGGGGGCGTTGAAGCTTTCTTT
.	TRBV28	TRBJ1-2	.	15	CASSLSGRANYGYTF	TGTGCCAGCAGTTTATCAGGGAGAGCTAACTATGGCTACACCTTC
.	TRBV14	TRBJ1-6	.	15	CASSLLDGFNSPLHF	TGTGCCAGCAGCCTATTGGACGGGTTTAATTCACCCCTCCACTTT
.	TRBV6-6	TRBJ2-2	.	14	CASSLTENTGELFF	TGTGCCAGCAGTCTGACAGAAAACACCGGGGAGCTGTTTTTT
.	TRBV29-1	TRBJ2-1	TRBD2	13	CSILAGGYNEQFF	TGCAGCATATTAGCGGGAGGGTACAATGAGCAGTTCTTC
.	TRBV4-2	TRBJ1-3	.	19	CASSQEQVTALFSGNTIYF	TGTGCCAGCAGCCAAGAACAGGTGACGGCCCTTTTCTCTGGAAACACCATATATTTT
few	TRBV5-1	TRBJ2-3	.	16	CASSLAAGASTDTQYF	TGCGCCAGCAGCTTGGCGGCAGGGGCTAGCACAGATACGCAGTATTTT
.	TRBV5-4	TRBJ2-5	TRBD2	15	CASSFVAGGQETQYF	TGTGCCAGCAGCTTCGTAGCGGGGGGCCAAGAGACCCAGTACTTC
.	TRBV7-6	TRBJ2-2	.	14	CASSLGPGTGELFF	TGTGCCAGCAGCTTAGGACCGGGAACCGGGGAGCTGTTTTTT
.	TRBV6-5	TRBJ2-7	TRBD1	14	CASSAGTGGYEQYF	TGTGCCAGCAGCGCCGGGACAGGGGGGTACGAGCAGTACTTC
many	TRBV10-3	TRBJ2-7	TRBD2	13	CAISVGTSNEQYF	TGTGCCATCAGTGTCGGGACTAGCAACGAGCAGTACTTC
once	TRBV7-9	TRBJ2-2	.	15	CASSFSQSHTGELFF	TGTGCCAGCAGCTTTTCCCAATCCCACACCGGGGAGCTGTTTTTT
.	TRBV10-3	TRBJ1-2	TRBD1	15	CAIRGTGDEETGYTF	TGTGCCATCAGAGGGACAGGGGATGAGGAAACAGGCTACACCTTC
.	TRBV5-1	TRBJ2-1	.	15	CASSLGGTLYNEQFF	TGCGCCAGCAGCTTGGGAGGGACCCTCTACAATGAGCAGTTCTTC
.	TRBV5-1	TRBJ2-5	TRBD2	17	CASSLGIAGGLTETQYF	TGCGCCAGCAGCTTAGGGATAGCGGGAGGCCTTACAGAGACCCAGTACTTC
.	TRBV7-8	TRBJ1-3	TRBD1	16	CASSLGTGYGGNTIYF	TGTGCCAGCAGCTTAGGGACAGGGTATGGTGGAAACACCATATATTTT
.	TRBV5-1	TRBJ2-3	.	13	CASRGNPTDTQYF	TGCGCCAGCAGAGGGAATCCGACAGATACGCAGTATTTT
once	TRBV19	TRBJ2-7	TRBD1	15	CVSSISWDRSYEQYF	TGTGTCAGTAGTATTTCATGGGACAGGTCCTACGAGCAGTACTTC
.	TRBV10-2	TRBJ2-1	.	14	CASRERVPYNEQFF	TGCGCCAGCAGGGAGCGGGTCCCCTACAATGAGCAGTTCTTC
few	TRBV19	TRBJ2-4	.	14	CASSDGPAKNIQYF	TGTGCCAGTAGTGATGGTCCTGCCAAAAACATTCAGTACTTC
.	TRBV7-2	TRBJ2-3	.	16	CASSLRLVAGTDTQYF	TGTGCCAGCAGCTTACGGTTAGTAGCGGGCACAGATACGCAGTATTTT
.	TRBV5-4	TRBJ1-2	.	13	CASSLWQESGYTF	TGTGCCAGCAGCTTGTGGCAGGAAAGCGGCTACACCTTC
.	TRBV15	TRBJ1-2	.	13	CATSRDEGGGYTF	TGTGCCACCAGCAGAGACGAGGGCGGTGGCTACACCTTC
.	TRBV7-3	TRBJ2-3	TRBD1	15	CASARRGLVTDTQYF	TGTGCCAGCGCAAGAAGGGGGCTCGTGACAGATACGCAGTATTTT
.	TRBV19	TRBJ1-1	.	16	CASSIYRTGMKTEAFF	TGTGCCAGTAGTATTTACCGCACAGGGATGAAGACTGAAGCTTTCTTT
.	TRBV9	TRBJ2-3	TRBD2	15	CASSPQGTRTDTQYF	TGTGCCAGCAGCCCCCAAGGGACTAGGACAGATACGCAGTATTTT